This T cell receptor (beta chain) is drawn from a study of shared clonotypes between healthy human individuals. General study points: Against clonotypes common to all four donors, non-shared ones had lower generation probabilities.

Profiled with immunoSEQ multiplex PCR; TCRdb holds only in-frame clones, not every one. The table lists around 2,000,000 clones, about 95% of them singletons. CD45RO-negative cells were positively selected for CCR7, leaving out terminally differentiated effector memory CD45RA+ cells. All donors were healthy HIV-negative adults lacking recent acute infections or vaccinations. Comments on this clone: The antigen is unknown.

V lost 4 bases and J lost 4, with 15 bases in between. From germline, CDR1 is SEHNR and CDR2 FQNEAQ (reference sequence). This CDR3 region has 15 residues. The source of this sequence is a man aged 18-30 years in good health. Sequencing input: naive CD8+ T cells sorted from blood. The V call is TRBV7-9, the J call TRBJ2-3; D is ambiguous. The CDR3 region has the DNA TGTGCCAGCAGCTCCCACCGGGCCGACTCAGATACGCAGTATTTT. Translated: CASSSHRADSDTQYF.